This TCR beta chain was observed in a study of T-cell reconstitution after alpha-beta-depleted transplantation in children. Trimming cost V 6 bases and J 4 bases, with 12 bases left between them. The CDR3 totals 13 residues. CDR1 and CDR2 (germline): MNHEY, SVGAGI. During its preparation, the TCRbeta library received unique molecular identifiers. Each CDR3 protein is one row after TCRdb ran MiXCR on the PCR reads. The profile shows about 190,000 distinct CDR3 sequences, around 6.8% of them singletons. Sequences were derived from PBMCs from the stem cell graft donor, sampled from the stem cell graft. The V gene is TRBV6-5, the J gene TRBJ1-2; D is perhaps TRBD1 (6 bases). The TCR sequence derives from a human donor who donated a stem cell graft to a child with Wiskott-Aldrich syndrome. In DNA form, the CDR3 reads TGTGCCAGCAGAGTACAGGGAGGCTATGGCTACACCTTC. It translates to CASRVQGGYGYTF.